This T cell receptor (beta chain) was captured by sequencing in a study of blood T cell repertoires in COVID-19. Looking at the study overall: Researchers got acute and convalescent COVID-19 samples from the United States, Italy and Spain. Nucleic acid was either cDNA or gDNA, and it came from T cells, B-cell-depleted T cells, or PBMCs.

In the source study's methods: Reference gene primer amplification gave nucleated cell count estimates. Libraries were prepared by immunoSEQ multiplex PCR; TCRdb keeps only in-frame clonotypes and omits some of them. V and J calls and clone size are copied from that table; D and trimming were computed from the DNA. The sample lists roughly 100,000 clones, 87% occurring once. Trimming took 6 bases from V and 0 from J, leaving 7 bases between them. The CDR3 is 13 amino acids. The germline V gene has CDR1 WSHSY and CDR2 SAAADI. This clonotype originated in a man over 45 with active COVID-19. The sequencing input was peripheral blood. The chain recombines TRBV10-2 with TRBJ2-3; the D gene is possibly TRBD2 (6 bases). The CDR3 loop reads CASRGRSTDTQYF. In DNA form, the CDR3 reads TGCGCCAGCAGGGGGAGGAGCACAGATACGCAGTATTTT.